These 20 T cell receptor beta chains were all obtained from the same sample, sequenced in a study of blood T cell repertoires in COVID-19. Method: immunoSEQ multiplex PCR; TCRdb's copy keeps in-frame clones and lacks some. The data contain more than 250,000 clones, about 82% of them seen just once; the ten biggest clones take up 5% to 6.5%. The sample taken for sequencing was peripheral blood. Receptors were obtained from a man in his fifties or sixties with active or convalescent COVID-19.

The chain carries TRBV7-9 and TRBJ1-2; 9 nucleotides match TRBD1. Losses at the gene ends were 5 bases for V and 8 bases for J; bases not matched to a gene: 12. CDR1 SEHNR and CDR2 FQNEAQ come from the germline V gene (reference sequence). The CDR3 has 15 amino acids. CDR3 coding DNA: TGTGCCAGCAGCCCCGGCGGACAGGGGCTGGAGGGCTACACCTTC. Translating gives CASSPGGQGLEGYTF.

CDR3 loop: CASSLKQNYGYTF. DNA for the CDR3: TGTGCCAGCAGTTTAAAACAGAACTATGGCTACACCTTC. The chain has TRBV28 and TRBJ1-2; D is unclear. Per the germline V gene, CDR1 is MDHEN and CDR2 is SYDVKM. Trimming left V 2 bases short and J 2 bases short, with 6 bases between. CDR3 length: 13 residues.

CDR3 region: CASSQGSGTWYEQYF. CDR3 DNA: TGTGCCAGCAGCCAGGGGAGCGGGACTTGGTACGAGCAGTACTTC. V usage is TRBV3-1 (or the pseudogene TRBV3-2) and J usage is TRBJ2-7; 7 bases are a match to TRBD2. CDR3 length: 15 residues. The ends lost 3 bases at V and 4 bases at J; junction bases unmatched: 9. The germline gives CDR1 LGHDT, CDR2 YNNKEL (reference sequence).

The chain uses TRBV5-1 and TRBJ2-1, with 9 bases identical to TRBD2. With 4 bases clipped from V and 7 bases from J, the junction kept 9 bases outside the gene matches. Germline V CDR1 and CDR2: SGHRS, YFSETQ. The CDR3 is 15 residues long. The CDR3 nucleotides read TGCGCCAGCAGCGACCCCCCGACTAGCGGAAATGAGCAGTTCTTC. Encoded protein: CASSDPPTSGNEQFF.

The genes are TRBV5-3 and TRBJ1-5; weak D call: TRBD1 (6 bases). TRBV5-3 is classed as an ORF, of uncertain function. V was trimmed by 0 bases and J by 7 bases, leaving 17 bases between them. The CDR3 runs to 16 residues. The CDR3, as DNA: TGTGCCAGAAGCTTGGTAGGCAGGGGTCGGTACCAGCCCCAGCATTTT. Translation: CARSLVGRGRYQPQHF.

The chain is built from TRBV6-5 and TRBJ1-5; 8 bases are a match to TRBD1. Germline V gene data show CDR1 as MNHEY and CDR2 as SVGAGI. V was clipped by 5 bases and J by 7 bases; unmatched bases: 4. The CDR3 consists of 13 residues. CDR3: CASSQQGGQPQHF. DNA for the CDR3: TGTGCCAGCAGTCAACAGGGGGGCCAGCCCCAGCATTTT.

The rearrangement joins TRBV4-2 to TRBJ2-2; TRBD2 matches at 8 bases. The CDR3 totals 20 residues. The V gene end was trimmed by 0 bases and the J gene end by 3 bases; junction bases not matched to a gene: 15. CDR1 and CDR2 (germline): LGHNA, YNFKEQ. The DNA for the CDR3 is TGTGCCAGCAGCCAAGATCCCGCGGGAGGCCCCTTTTATGACACCGGGGAGCTGTTTTTT. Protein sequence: CASSQDPAGGPFYDTGELFF.

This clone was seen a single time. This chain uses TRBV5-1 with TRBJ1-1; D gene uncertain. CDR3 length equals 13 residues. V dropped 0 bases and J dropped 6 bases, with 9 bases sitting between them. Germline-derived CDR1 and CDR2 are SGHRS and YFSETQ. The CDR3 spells CASSLAWSAEAFF. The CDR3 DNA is TGCGCCAGCAGCTTGGCCTGGTCAGCTGAAGCTTTCTTT.

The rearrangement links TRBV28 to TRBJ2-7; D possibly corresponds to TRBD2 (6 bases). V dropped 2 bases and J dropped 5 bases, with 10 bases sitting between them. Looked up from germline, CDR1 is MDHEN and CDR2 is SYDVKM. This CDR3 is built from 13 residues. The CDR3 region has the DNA TGTGCCAGCAGTTTAGGGGCGGGACACGAGCAGTACTTC. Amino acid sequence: CASSLGAGHEQYF.

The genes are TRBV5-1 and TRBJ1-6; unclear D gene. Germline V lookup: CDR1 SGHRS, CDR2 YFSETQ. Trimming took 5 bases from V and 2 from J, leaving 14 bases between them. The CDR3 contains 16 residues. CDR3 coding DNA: TGCGCCAGCAGGGTTGATAGAGGCACCTATAATTCACCCCTCCACTTT. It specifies CASRVDRGTYNSPLHF. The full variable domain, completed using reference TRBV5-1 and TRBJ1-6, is KAGVTQTPRYLIKTRGQQVTLSCSPISGHRSVSWYQQTPGQGLQFLFEYFSETQRNKGNFPGRFSGRQFSNSRSEMNVSTLELGDSALYLCASRVDRGTYNSPLHFGNGTRLTVT.

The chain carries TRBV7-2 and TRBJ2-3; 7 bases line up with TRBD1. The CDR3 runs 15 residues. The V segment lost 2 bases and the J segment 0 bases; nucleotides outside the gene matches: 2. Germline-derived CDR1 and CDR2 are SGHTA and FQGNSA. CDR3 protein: CASSLWGQSTDTQYF. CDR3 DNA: TGTGCCAGCAGCTTATGGGGACAGAGCACAGATACGCAGTATTTT.

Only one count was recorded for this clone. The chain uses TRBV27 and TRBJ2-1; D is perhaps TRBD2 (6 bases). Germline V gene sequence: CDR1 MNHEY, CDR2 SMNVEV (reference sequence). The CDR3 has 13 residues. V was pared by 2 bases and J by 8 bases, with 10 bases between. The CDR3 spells CASSLAGSYEQFF. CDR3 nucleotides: TGTGCCAGCAGTTTAGCGGGGTCCTATGAGCAGTTCTTC.

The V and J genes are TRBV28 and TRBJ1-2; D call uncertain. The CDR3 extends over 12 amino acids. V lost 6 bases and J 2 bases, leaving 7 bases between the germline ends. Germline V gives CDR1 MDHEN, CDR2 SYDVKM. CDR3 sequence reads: CASSAENYGYTF. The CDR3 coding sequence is TGTGCCAGCAGCGCAGAAAACTATGGCTACACCTTC.

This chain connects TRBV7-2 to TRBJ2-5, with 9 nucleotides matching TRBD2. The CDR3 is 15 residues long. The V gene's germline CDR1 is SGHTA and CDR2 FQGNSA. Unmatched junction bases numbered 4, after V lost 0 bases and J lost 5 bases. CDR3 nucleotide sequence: TGTGCCAGCAGCTTAGCCGGGACTAGCTCGGAGACCCAGTACTTC. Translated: CASSLAGTSSETQYF.

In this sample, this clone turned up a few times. CDR3 region: CAVDRGQGNTIYF. The CDR3 DNA is TGTGCCGTCGACAGGGGGCAAGGAAACACCATATATTTT. The chain couples TRBV6-5 to TRBJ1-3, with 10 bases that match TRBD1. This CDR3 region has 13 residues. CDR1 MNHEY and CDR2 SVGAGI come from the germline V gene. V lost 11 bases, J lost 4 bases, and 5 bases stayed unmatched.

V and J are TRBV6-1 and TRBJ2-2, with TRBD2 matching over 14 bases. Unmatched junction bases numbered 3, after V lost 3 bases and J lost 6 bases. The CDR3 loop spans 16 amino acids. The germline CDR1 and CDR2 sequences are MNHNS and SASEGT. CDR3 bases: TGTGCCAGCAGTGAGACGGGACTAGCGGGGGCCGGGGAGCTGTTTTTT. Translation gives CASSETGLAGAGELFF.

The CDR3 is CASSLQQETQYF. DNA of the CDR3: TGTGCCAGCAGCTTGCAACAGGAGACCCAGTACTTC. V and J are TRBV5-5 and TRBJ2-5; D not resolved. This CDR3 has 12 amino acids. Germline V gives CDR1 SGHKS, CDR2 YYEKEE (reference sequence). V lost 1 base, J lost 5 bases, and 6 bases lay in between.

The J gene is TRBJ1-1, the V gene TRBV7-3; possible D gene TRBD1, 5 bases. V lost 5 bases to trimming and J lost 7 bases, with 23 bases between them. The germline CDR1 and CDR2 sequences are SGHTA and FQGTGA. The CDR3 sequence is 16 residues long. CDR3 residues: CASSKTVGTGLFEAFF. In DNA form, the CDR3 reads TGTGCCAGCAGCAAAACGGTTGGGACGGGACTTTTTGAAGCTTTCTTT.

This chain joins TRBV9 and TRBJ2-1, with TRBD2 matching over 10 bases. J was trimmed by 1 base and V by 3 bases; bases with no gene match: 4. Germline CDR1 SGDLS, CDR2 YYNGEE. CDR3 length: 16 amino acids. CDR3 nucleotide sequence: TGTGCCAGCAGCGGCGCTAGCGGGAGTTCCTACAATGAGCAGTTCTTC. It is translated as CASSGASGSSYNEQFF.

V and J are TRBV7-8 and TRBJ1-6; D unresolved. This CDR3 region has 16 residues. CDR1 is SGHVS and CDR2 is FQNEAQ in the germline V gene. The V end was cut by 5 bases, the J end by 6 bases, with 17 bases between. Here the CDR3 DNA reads TGTGCCAGCAGCCACCCCTGGCGGGAAGCTAATTCACCCCTCCACTTT. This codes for CASSHPWREANSPLHF.